What follows are 5 T cell receptor beta chains derived from one specimen sequenced in a study of blood T cells in healthy people across ages. A J-beta primer mix and a sample-barcoded 5' primer were used in a second PCR of roughly 7 to 12 cycles. TCRdb reprocessed the 5' RACE reads via MiXCR and lists one record per CDR3 protein. The table has some 1.7 million distinct CDR3 sequences, roughly 27% seen once. Sequencing was done on a sample of blood. The receptors shown here come from a woman in her twenties or thirties in good health.

This clonotype was observed a few times. The chain combines TRBV20-1 with TRBJ2-3, with unresolved D. The length of the CDR3 is 14 residues. Germline CDR1 reads DFQATT; CDR2 reads SNEGSKA (reference sequence). Written as DNA, the CDR3 is TGCAGCCCCAAGAAACGGCTTTTCACAGATACGCAGTATTTT. Amino acid sequence: CSPKKRLFTDTQYF.

J is TRBJ2-7 and V is TRBV5-1; perhaps TRBD2 as D (5 bases). Germline CDR1 SGHRS, CDR2 YFSETQ. The CDR3 spans 15 residues. With 4 bases removed from V and 2 bases from J, the gap between germline ends came to 16 bases. This chain's CDR3 is CASSLDSSVAYEQYF. In DNA, the CDR3 is TGCGCCAGCAGCCTGGACTCGAGTGTCGCCTACGAGCAGTACTTC. Full variable domain (rest looked up from reference TRBV5-1 and TRBJ2-7): KAGVTQTPRYLIKTRGQQVTLSCSPISGHRSVSWYQQTPGQGLQFLFEYFSETQRNKGNFPGRFSGRQFSNSRSEMNVSTLELGDSALYLCASSLDSSVAYEQYFGPGTRLTVT.

The rearrangement joins TRBV7-2 to TRBJ1-2, with TRBD1 matching over 8 bases. Per germline, CDR1 SGHTA and CDR2 FQGNSA. The junction had 5 bases not matched to a gene; V was cut back by 5 bases and J by 0 bases. The CDR3 loop spans 15 amino acids. CDR3 sequence (DNA): TGTGCCAGCAGCCTCCGGACAGGGCCTAACTATGGCTACACCTTC. Translating gives CASSLRTGPNYGYTF. The whole variable domain, filled in from reference TRBV7-2 and TRBJ1-2, reads GAGVSQSPSNKVTEKGKDVELRCDPISGHTALYWYRQSLGQGLEFLIYFQGNSAPDKSGLPSDRFSAERTGGSVSTLTIQRTQQEDSAVYLCASSLRTGPNYGYTFGSGTRLTVV.

V usage is TRBV12-3 or TRBV12-4 and J usage is TRBJ2-3, with D perhaps assigned TRBD1 or TRBD2 (5 bases each). The V end was cut by 1 base, the J end by 6 bases, with 14 bases between. This CDR3 contains 15 residues. CDR3 sequence reads: CASSLVGAGSDTQYF. DNA of the CDR3: TGTGCCAGCAGTTTAGTCGGGGCGGGTTCGGATACGCAGTATTTT.

The chain employs TRBV14 and TRBJ1-4, with 7 bases fitting TRBD1. The germline V gene has CDR1 SGHDN and CDR2 FVKESK. V lost 4 bases to trimming and J lost 7 bases; unmatched junction nucleotides: 12. This CDR3 region has 16 residues. The CDR3 nucleotides are TGTGCCAGCAGCCTCGGAAGAGGGAAGGGGGCTGAAAAACTGTTTTTT. Its protein is CASSLGRGKGAEKLFF. Complete variable domain (other parts from reference TRBV14 and TRBJ1-4): EAGVTQFPSHSVIEKGQTVTLRCDPISGHDNLYWYRRVMGKEIKFLLHFVKESKQDESGMPNNRFLAERTGGTYSTLKVQPAELEDSGVYFCASSLGRGKGAEKLFFGSGTQLSVL.